Following are 18 T cell receptor beta chains from one sample sequenced in a study of blood T cells in healthy people across ages. Then a second PCR, running about 6 to 11 cycles, was carried out with a sample-barcoded 5' primer and a J-beta primer mix. TCRdb itself ran the 5' RACE reads through MiXCR, one entry per CDR3 protein. The repertoire consists of over 1,200,000 distinct CDR3 sequences, with approximately 60% occurring once and the leading ten covering over 5%. What was sequenced was blood. These receptors were collected from a man aged 18 to 29 in good health.

DNA for the CDR3: TGTGCCAGCAGCCCTTTACGCCTTAAGGGATGGAGCTCCTACGAGCAGTACTTC. Translated, it gives CASSPLRLKGWSSYEQYF. J is TRBJ2-7 and V is TRBV6-1; D ambiguous. The V end lost 6 bases, the J end lost 0 bases, and 24 bases lay between the germline ends. The germline gives CDR1 MNHNS, CDR2 SASEGT. This CDR3 has 18 amino acids.

The J gene is TRBJ1-1, the V gene TRBV5-8; possibly TRBD1 for D (6 bases). In germline, CDR1 is SGHTS, CDR2 YDEGEE. CDR3 size: 13 residues. V was shortened by 1 base and J by 5 bases, with 9 bases between the two germline ends. Here the CDR3 DNA reads TGTGCCAGCAGCTTGTATGGACAGACTGAAGCTTTCTTT. It yields the protein CASSLYGQTEAFF.

The J gene is TRBJ2-7, the V gene TRBV3-1; TRBD2 aligns across 14 bases. There are 17 residues in the CDR3. Germline assignment: CDR1 LGHDT and CDR2 YNNKEL (reference sequence). J lost 2 bases, V lost 1 base, and 4 bases had no gene match. In nucleotides, the CDR3 is TGTGCCAGCAGCCAAGGGACTAGCGGGAGGTGGACCTACGAGCAGTACTTC. Protein sequence: CASSQGTSGRWTYEQYF.

The chain combines TRBV27 with TRBJ2-3; D possibly corresponds to TRBD2 (6 bases). Trimming left V 5 bases short and J 2 bases short, with 17 bases between. Looked up from germline, CDR1 is MNHEY and CDR2 is SMNVEV (reference sequence). The CDR3 is 16 amino acids. The CDR3 bases are TGTGCCAGCAGTGACCCCTTGACTAGTAACACAGATACGCAGTATTTT. This sequence encodes CASSDPLTSNTDTQYF.

This chain joins TRBV5-5 and TRBJ1-1, with D possibly matching TRBD1 (5 bases). The CDR3 has 14 residues. Germline CDR1 is SGHKS and CDR2 is YYEKEE (reference sequence). Between the trimmed V and J ends, which lost 0 bases and 3 bases, there was a span of 9 bases. The DNA for the CDR3 is TGTGCCAGCAGCTTGGCGGTCAGGGACACTGAAGCTTTCTTT. It encodes CASSLAVRDTEAFF.

The rearrangement uses TRBV11-1 and TRBJ2-3; no firm D call. Per germline, CDR1 SGHAT and CDR2 FQDESV (reference sequence). V gave up 5 bases and J gave up 6 bases, with 18 bases separating them. CDR3 length: 15 residues. The CDR3 sequence: CASSPAGGRLDTQYF. The DNA for the CDR3 is TGTGCCAGCAGCCCCGCCGGCGGACGGCTCGATACGCAGTATTTT.

For the CDR3, the DNA is TGCAGTGCAGCACGGGACTCCTACGAGCAGTACTTC. It encodes CSAARDSYEQYF. This sequence joins TRBV20-1 and TRBJ2-7; a possible D gene is TRBD2 (5 bases). CDR1 is DFQATT, CDR2 SNEGSKA, per germline (reference sequence). V lost 6 bases to trimming and J lost 0 bases, with 9 bases between them. CDR3 length equals 12 residues.

This clonotype turned up a few times. The chain recombines TRBV4-2 with TRBJ1-2; D is undetermined. The CDR3 runs to 15 residues. Looked up from germline, CDR1 is LGHNA and CDR2 is YNFKEQ. Trimming removed 1 base from V and 6 bases from J, with 15 bases in between. The CDR3 here is CASSQALLDPHGYTF. The CDR3 region has the DNA TGTGCCAGCAGCCAAGCTCTATTAGACCCCCATGGCTACACCTTC.

The CDR3 region has the DNA TGTGCCAGCAGTTACCTGACAGGGGGGTACAATGAGCAGTTCTTC. Encoded protein: CASSYLTGGYNEQFF. The rearrangement links TRBV6-2 or TRBV6-3 to TRBJ2-1; 9 bases map to TRBD1. From germline, CDR1 is MNHEY and CDR2 SVGEGT. This CDR3 has 15 amino acids. Germline trimming cut 2 bases from V and 4 bases from J; bases unmatched to any gene: 3.

This chain joins TRBV4-1 and TRBJ2-7, with 8 bases that match TRBD2. The germline gives CDR1 MGHRA, CDR2 YSYEKL. J was trimmed by 4 bases and V by 4 bases; bases with no gene match: 12. This CDR3 is 16 amino acids long. The CDR3 is CASSPGGRAGGYEQYF. CDR3 nucleotides: TGCGCCAGCAGCCCCGGCGGAAGGGCGGGAGGTTACGAGCAGTACTTC.

This sequence joins TRBV20-1 and TRBJ2-7; perhaps D is TRBD1 or TRBD2 (5 bases each). Trimming removed 6 bases at V and 2 bases at J, with 14 bases between. CDR3 size: 13 residues. In germline, CDR1 is DFQATT, CDR2 SNEGSKA (reference sequence). The DNA for the CDR3 is TGCAGTGCGCAGACGGGGACGGCCTACGAGCAGTACTTC. This gives the protein CSAQTGTAYEQYF.

This clonotype was detected a few times. The V gene is TRBV2, the J gene TRBJ1-6; 7 bases map to TRBD1. The CDR3 loop spans 18 amino acids. Germline values: CDR1 SNHLY, CDR2 FYNNEI. The V segment lost 5 bases and the J segment 4 bases; nucleotides outside the gene matches: 14. DNA of the CDR3: TGTGCCAGCAGTCGACAGGGTGTCCCTGCAGCTTATAATTCACCCCTCCACTTT. This encodes CASSRQGVPAAYNSPLHF.

A remark on this clonotype: Since a much larger clone is just one base distant, this may be a read error. This chain joins TRBV12-5 and TRBJ2-4; 10 bases align to TRBD2. CDR3 length: 19 amino acids. J lost 5 bases, V lost 0 bases, and 13 bases had no gene match. Germline assignment: CDR1 LGHNT and CDR2 FRNRAP. CDR3 coding DNA: TGTGCTAGTGGTTTGGTCCTACCTATAGCGGGGGGTGATGAAAACATTCAGTACTTC. Encoded protein: CASGLVLPIAGGDENIQYF.

This sequence joins TRBV4-2 and TRBJ2-1; 8 nucleotides align to TRBD2. Germline-derived CDR1 and CDR2 are LGHNA and YNFKEQ. The CDR3 contains 17 residues. The V segment lost 4 bases and the J segment 0 bases; nucleotides outside the gene matches: 8. In nucleotides, the CDR3 is TGTGCCAGCAGCCCCCCCGGGAGGGGGGGCTCCTACAATGAGCAGTTCTTC. Protein: CASSPPGRGGSYNEQFF.

This clonotype was picked up one time. The J gene is TRBJ2-3, the V gene TRBV2; D possibly uses TRBD1 or TRBD2 (7 bases each). Trimming shortened V by 5 bases and J by 3 bases, and 12 bases separated the two germline ends. CDR3 length: 14 residues. Germline CDR1 is SNHLY and CDR2 is FYNNEI. The CDR3: CASSNRGGTDTQYF. The CDR3, as DNA: TGTGCCAGCAGTAACAGGGGAGGGACAGATACGCAGTATTTT. Supplemented by reference TRBV2 and TRBJ2-3, the full variable domain reads EPEVTQTPSHQVTQMGQEVILRCVPISNHLYFYWYRQILGQKVEFLVSFYNNEISEKSEIFDDQFSVERPDGSNFTLKIRSTKLEDSAMYFCASSNRGGTDTQYFGPGTRLTVL.

Remarks on this clonotype: Mismatch with germline at one junction end may stem from a read error. The V call is TRBV6-5, the J call TRBJ2-1, with D perhaps assigned TRBD1 or TRBD2 (5 bases each). This CDR3 is built from 17 residues. Germline V CDR1 and CDR2: MNHEY, SVGAGI. This CDR3 reads CASSDSFPGPHSDEQFF. The CDR3 DNA sequence: TGTGCCAGCAGTGACTCCTTTCCGGGACCTCACTCGGATGAGCAGTTCTTC.

This clonotype was counted between two and nine times. CDR3 bases: TGTGCCAGCACACCTACGGGACAGATCAGGAACATTCAGTACTTC. Translation: CASTPTGQIRNIQYF. The chain recombines TRBV6-1 with TRBJ2-4; 7 nucleotides match TRBD1. Trimming at V came to 7 bases and at J to 7 bases, leaving 13 bases not matched to a gene. Germline values: CDR1 MNHNS, CDR2 SASEGT. The CDR3 consists of 15 residues.

The chain links TRBV15 to TRBJ1-4; D gene uncertain. Germline V gene lookup returns CDR1 LNHNV and CDR2 YYDKDF (reference sequence). The CDR3 extends over 15 amino acids. Trimming removed 4 bases from V and 8 bases from J, with 17 bases in between. The CDR3 loop is CATSTKPGIGEKLFF. DNA for the CDR3: TGTGCCACCAGCACAAAACCCGGAATAGGGGAAAAACTGTTTTTT.